Below are 17 T cell receptor beta chains sequenced from a single sample in a study of Ad26.COV2.S vaccination and SARS-CoV-2 variants (dated by TCRdb to 2020 to 2022). The meaning of the sample's treatment or condition label: 15 to 20 received Ad26.COV2.S at low or high dose, single or two shots; roughly five received placebo; per-sample allocation not given. For vaccine and placebo recipients, repertoires were sequenced using samples collected on day 63 after the first injection. The method behind the library was the immunoSEQ multiplex PCR assay. TCRdb provides this immuneACCESS table in a form limited to in-frame rearrangements. Some clones are lacking; in checked studies, under half of them reflect an unresolved V gene, and why the rest are absent is not known. The sample has roughly 460,000 clones on record, 80% to 90% of them singletons. The ten largest account for about 1.7% of the sample.

The material sequenced was peripheral blood, taken in a trial of Ad26.COV2.S vaccine versus placebo. These receptors originate from a person aged 18-60 years who received the Ad26.COV2.S COVID-19 vaccine or a placebo.

The chain joins TRBV18 to TRBJ2-7, with 7 bases that match TRBD1. Trimming took 4 bases from V and 5 from J; bases not matched to a gene: 8. The germline V gene has CDR1 KGHSH and CDR2 LQKENI. The CDR3 has 14 amino acids. CDR3 region: CASSHKTGNHEQYF. In DNA form, the CDR3 reads TGTGCCAGCTCACACAAGACAGGGAACCACGAGCAGTACTTC.

This chain links TRBV6-5 with TRBJ2-2, with a tentative D call TRBD1 (6 bases). Germline V gene lookup returns CDR1 MNHEY and CDR2 SVGAGI. The CDR3 has 15 amino acids. Trimming took off 6 bases at V and 2 bases at J, with 13 bases between the two ends. The CDR3 DNA sequence: TGTGCCAGCAGGCGACAGGAGACAAACACCGGGGAGCTGTTTTTT. This translates into CASRRQETNTGELFF.

The chain recombines TRBV27 with TRBJ2-1, with 11 positions matching TRBD2. Germline CDR1 is MNHEY and CDR2 is SMNVEV (reference sequence). The CDR3 is made up of 15 amino acids. Trimming removed 1 base from V and 6 bases from J; junction bases left unmatched: 2. CDR3 protein: CASSLFLAGGNEQFF. The CDR3 coding sequence is TGTGCCAGCAGTTTATTCCTAGCGGGAGGCAATGAGCAGTTCTTC.

The V and J genes are TRBV5-1 and TRBJ2-7; D unclear. The CDR3 covers 13 residues. V lost 0 bases to trimming and J lost 4 bases, with 8 bases between them. CDR1 and CDR2 from the germline V gene are SGHRS and YFSETQ. In DNA form, the CDR3 reads TGCGCCAGCAGCTTGGGTTTCTATTACGAGCAGTACTTC. Residues: CASSLGFYYEQYF. The variable domain in full, completed from reference TRBV5-1 and TRBJ2-7, reads KAGVTQTPRYLIKTRGQQVTLSCSPISGHRSVSWYQQTPGQGLQFLFEYFSETQRNKGNFPGRFSGRQFSNSRSEMNVSTLELGDSALYLCASSLGFYYEQYFGPGTRLTVT.

The J gene is TRBJ1-2, the V gene TRBV3-1 (or the pseudogene TRBV3-2), with D perhaps matching TRBD1 (6 bases). Germline assignment: CDR1 LGHDT and CDR2 YNNKEL (reference sequence). V was shortened by 4 bases and J by 8 bases, with 20 bases between the two germline ends. This CDR3 is built from 15 residues. Here the CDR3 reads CASSREQQGFWGYTF. CDR3 bases: TGTGCCAGCAGCCGAGAGCAACAGGGATTCTGGGGCTACACCTTC.

The chain uses TRBV2 and TRBJ1-3; D is uncertain. Germline CDR1 is SNHLY and CDR2 is FYNNEI. This CDR3 is built from 12 residues. Deletions cut 6 bases from V and 5 bases from J, with 8 bases between. This chain's CDR3 is CASSRGRNTIYF. The CDR3 DNA reads as TGTGCCAGCAGCCGCGGCCGAAACACCATATATTTT.

The V call is TRBV5-1, the J call TRBJ1-6; the D is unclear. Looked up from germline, CDR1 is SGHRS and CDR2 is YFSETQ. The CDR3 sequence is 17 residues long. Trimming took 0 bases from V and 7 from J, leaving 17 bases between them. The CDR3 coding sequence is TGCGCCAGCAGCTTGGATGGTCTCCCAGTGGGGAATTCACCCCTCCACTTT. It translates to CASSLDGLPVGNSPLHF.

The J gene is TRBJ2-3, the V gene TRBV5-5; tentative D call: TRBD2 (6 bases). Trimming cost V 6 bases and J 0 bases, with 23 bases left between them. This CDR3 has 18 amino acids. Germline assignment: CDR1 SGHKS and CDR2 YYEKEE (reference sequence). This chain's CDR3 is CASTPKRRGVTSTDTQYF. The CDR3, as DNA: TGTGCCAGCACCCCGAAAAGGCGGGGTGTCACTAGCACAGATACGCAGTATTTT.

V and J are TRBV28 and TRBJ2-7, with a weak D call TRBD2 (5 bases). The CDR3 is 17 amino acids. The V end lost 5 bases, the J end lost 0 bases, and 20 bases lay between the germline ends. Germline V lookup: CDR1 MDHEN, CDR2 SYDVKM. In DNA form, the CDR3 reads TGTGCCAGCAGTCCTACGGGCCTCGGGGATACCTCCTACGAGCAGTACTTC. Its protein product is CASSPTGLGDTSYEQYF.

In its sample, this clone was seen once. The chain couples TRBV25-1 to TRBJ2-5; D remains ambiguous. V lost 5 bases and J 4 bases, leaving 11 bases between the germline ends. This CDR3 region has 13 residues. Germline V lookup: CDR1 MGHDK, CDR2 SYGVNS. The CDR3 loop is CASSWVGTETQYF. As DNA, the CDR3 is TGTGCCAGCAGTTGGGTGGGTACAGAGACCCAGTACTTC.

The J gene is TRBJ2-1, the V gene TRBV10-1; 7 bases map to TRBD1. Germline lookup yields CDR1 WNHNN and CDR2 SYGVQD (reference sequence). There are 13 residues in the CDR3. The trim removed 4 bases at V and 4 bases at J, leaving 1 base unmatched. Here the CDR3 DNA reads TGCGCCAGCAGTGGGGACAGATACAATGAGCAGTTCTTC. Amino acids: CASSGDRYNEQFF.

V and J are TRBV14 and TRBJ1-2, with a possible D match to TRBD1 (5 bases). CDR1 is SGHDN, CDR2 FVKESK, per germline. CDR3 length: 16 residues. Deletions cut 0 bases from V and 7 bases from J, with 18 bases between. The DNA for the CDR3 is TGTGCCAGCAGCCAAGATCGCGCAGGGAGGACTGGTGGCTACACCTTC. Amino acids: CASSQDRAGRTGGYTF.

This clone was seen a single time. The chain uses TRBV19 and TRBJ1-1; D gene uncertain. CDR3 length: 12 residues. Germline lookup yields CDR1 LNHDA and CDR2 SQIVND (reference sequence). The germline V and J ends were trimmed by 9 bases and 4 bases, with 12 bases remaining between them. CDR3 region: CASFEGPTEAFF. The CDR3 nucleotides are TGTGCCAGCTTTGAGGGTCCCACTGAAGCTTTCTTT.

A single count supports this clone. The CDR3 DNA is TGTGCCTGGAGTGCCGGACGGTATAATTCACCCCTCCACTTT. Translating gives CAWSAGRYNSPLHF. The chain joins TRBV30 to TRBJ1-6; D is unclear. The CDR3 consists of 14 residues. Germline CDR1 reads GTSNPN; CDR2 reads SVGIG (reference sequence). V was shortened by 1 base and J by 4 bases, with 8 bases between the two germline ends.

This clone has a single count. The chain recombines TRBV18 with TRBJ2-7, with 7 bases aligning to TRBD1. Losses at the gene ends were 5 bases for V and 2 bases for J; bases not matched to a gene: 6. The CDR3 has 14 amino acids. Germline V gives CDR1 KGHSH, CDR2 LQKENI. The CDR3 DNA sequence: TGTGCCAGCTCAACGGACAGGAGGCCCTACGAGCAGTACTTC. Residues: CASSTDRRPYEQYF.

This chain joins TRBV9 and TRBJ2-1; maybe TRBD2 (6 bases). The germline V gene encodes CDR1 SGDLS and CDR2 YYNGEE. The CDR3 consists of 17 residues. The ends were cut back, 0 bases at V and 8 bases at J, with 21 bases in the middle. The CDR3 is CASSVVSGLGGFDEQFF. CDR3 nucleotide sequence: TGTGCCAGCAGCGTAGTAAGTGGTCTGGGGGGTTTCGATGAGCAGTTCTTC.

This chain connects TRBV19 to TRBJ2-1; 15 nucleotides align to TRBD2. The J segment lost 9 bases and the V segment lost 5 bases, leaving 5 bases of the junction unmatched. The CDR3 consists of 15 residues. Germline V CDR1 and CDR2: LNHDA, SQIVND (reference sequence). Written as DNA, the CDR3 is TGTGCCAGTAGTGAGCGGACTAGCGGGAGGGGTGAGCAGTTCTTC. This encodes CASSERTSGRGEQFF.